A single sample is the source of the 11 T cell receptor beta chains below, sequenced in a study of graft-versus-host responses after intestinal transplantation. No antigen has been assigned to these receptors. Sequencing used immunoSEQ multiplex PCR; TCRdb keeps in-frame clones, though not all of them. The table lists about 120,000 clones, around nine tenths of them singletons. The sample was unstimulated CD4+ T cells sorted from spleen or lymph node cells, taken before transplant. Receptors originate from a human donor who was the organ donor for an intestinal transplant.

CDR3 sequence: CASRPSGSSPLHF. The CDR3 bases are TGTGCCAGCAGGCCTTCAGGGTCGTCACCCCTCCACTTT. The gene calls are TRBV27 and TRBJ1-6; tentatively, D is TRBD1 (5 bases). The germline V gene has CDR1 MNHEY and CDR2 SMNVEV (reference sequence). The CDR3 has 13 amino acids. Trimming left V 6 bases short and J 10 bases short, with 13 bases between.

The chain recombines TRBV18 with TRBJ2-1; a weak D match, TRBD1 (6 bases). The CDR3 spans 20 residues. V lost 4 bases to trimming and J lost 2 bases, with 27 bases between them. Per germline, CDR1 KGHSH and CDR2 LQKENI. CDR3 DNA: TGTGCCAGCTCACTACGACATACGTCGGGGACAAACCGAACCTACAATGAGCAGTTCTTC. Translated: CASSLRHTSGTNRTYNEQFF.

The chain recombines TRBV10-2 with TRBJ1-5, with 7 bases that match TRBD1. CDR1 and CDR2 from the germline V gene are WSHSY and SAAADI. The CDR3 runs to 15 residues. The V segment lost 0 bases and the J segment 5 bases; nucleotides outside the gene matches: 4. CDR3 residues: CASSESSRGDQPQHF. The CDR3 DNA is TGCGCCAGCAGTGAGTCGAGCAGGGGGGATCAGCCCCAGCATTTT.

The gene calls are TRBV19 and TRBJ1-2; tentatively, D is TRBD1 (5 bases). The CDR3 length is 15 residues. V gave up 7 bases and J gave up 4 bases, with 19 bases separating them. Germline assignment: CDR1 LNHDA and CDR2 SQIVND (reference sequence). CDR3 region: CASTTQTGVSYGYTF. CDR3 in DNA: TGTGCCAGTACCACCCAGACGGGGGTAAGCTATGGCTACACCTTC.

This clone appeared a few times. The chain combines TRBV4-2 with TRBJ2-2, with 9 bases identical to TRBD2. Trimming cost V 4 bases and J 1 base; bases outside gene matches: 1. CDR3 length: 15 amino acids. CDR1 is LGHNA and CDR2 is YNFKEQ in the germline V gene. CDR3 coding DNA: TGTGCCAGCAGCCCTAGCGGGATGAACACCGGGGAGCTGTTTTTT. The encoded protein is CASSPSGMNTGELFF.

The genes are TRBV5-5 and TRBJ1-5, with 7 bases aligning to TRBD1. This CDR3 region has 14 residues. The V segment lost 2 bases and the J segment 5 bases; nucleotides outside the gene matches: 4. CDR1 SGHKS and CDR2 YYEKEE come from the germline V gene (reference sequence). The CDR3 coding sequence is TGTGCCAGCAGCTTAGACAGGGAGTATCAGCCCCAGCATTTT. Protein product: CASSLDREYQPQHF.

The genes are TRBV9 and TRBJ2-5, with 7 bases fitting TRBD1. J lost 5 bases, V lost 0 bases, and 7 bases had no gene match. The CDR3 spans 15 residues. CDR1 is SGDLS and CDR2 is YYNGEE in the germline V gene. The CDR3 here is CASSVDRGTGETQYF. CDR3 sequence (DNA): TGTGCCAGCAGCGTAGACAGGGGTACAGGGGAGACCCAGTACTTC.

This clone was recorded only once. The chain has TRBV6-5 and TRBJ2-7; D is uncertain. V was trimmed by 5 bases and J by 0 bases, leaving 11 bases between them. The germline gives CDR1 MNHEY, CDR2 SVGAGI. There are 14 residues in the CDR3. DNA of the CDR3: TGTGCCAGCAGTGGCGGCAGAAGCTCCTACGAGCAGTACTTC. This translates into CASSGGRSSYEQYF.

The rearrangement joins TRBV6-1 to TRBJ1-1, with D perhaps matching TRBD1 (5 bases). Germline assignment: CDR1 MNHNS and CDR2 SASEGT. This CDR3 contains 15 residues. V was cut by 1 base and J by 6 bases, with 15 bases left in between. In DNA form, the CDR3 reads TGTGCCAGCAGTGAAGTACGCGGGGGTATGGCTGAAGCTTTCTTT. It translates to CASSEVRGGMAEAFF.

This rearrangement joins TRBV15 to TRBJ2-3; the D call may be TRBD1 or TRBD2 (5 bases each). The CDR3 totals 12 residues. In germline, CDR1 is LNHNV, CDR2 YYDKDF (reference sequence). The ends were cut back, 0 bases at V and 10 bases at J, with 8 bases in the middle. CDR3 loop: CATSRDWGPQYF. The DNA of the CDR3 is TGTGCCACCAGCAGAGATTGGGGACCGCAGTATTTT.

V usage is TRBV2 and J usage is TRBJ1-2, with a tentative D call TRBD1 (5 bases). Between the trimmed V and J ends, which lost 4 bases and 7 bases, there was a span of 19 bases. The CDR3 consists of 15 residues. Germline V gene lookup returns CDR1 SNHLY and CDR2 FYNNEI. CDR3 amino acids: CASSAGQGVSVGYTF. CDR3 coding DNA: TGTGCCAGCAGTGCAGGGCAGGGAGTTTCTGTTGGCTACACCTTC.